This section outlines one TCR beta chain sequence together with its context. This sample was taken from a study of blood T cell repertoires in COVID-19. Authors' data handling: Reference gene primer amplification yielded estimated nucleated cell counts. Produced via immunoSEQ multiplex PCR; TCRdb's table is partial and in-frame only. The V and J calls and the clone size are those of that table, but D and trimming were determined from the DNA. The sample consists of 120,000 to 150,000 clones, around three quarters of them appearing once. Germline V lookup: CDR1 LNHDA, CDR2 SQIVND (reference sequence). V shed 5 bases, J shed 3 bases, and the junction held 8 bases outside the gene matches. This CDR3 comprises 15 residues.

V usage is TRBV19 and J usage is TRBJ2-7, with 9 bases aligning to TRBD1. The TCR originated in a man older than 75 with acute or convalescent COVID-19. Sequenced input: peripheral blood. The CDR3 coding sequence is TGTGCCAGTAGTCTGGGGACAGGGCCCTTCTACGAGCAGTACTTC. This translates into CASSLGTGPFYEQYF.